This TCR beta chain was obtained from a study of shared clonotypes between healthy human individuals. Study-level information: The cohort had two women and a few men, ages 18 to 49. Three CD4 naive, three CD4 memory, two CD8 naive and one CD8 memory plate were used per donor.

The table came from immunoSEQ multiplex PCR; TCRdb's copy has only in-frame clones and leaves some out. The data hold about 2 million clones, with approximately 95% observed a single time. Naive-designated CD8 cells lacked CD45RO, were positively enriched for CCR7, and omitted terminally differentiated effector memory CD45RA+ cells. This CDR3 has 19 amino acids. Germline V gene sequence: CDR1 SGHAT, CDR2 FQNNGV. J lost 0 bases, V lost 4 bases, and 15 bases had no gene match. The V call is TRBV11-2, the J call TRBJ2-3, with 8 bases lining up with TRBD2. The source material was naive CD8+ T cells sorted from blood. This TCR came from a man younger than 30 in good health. CDR3 in amino acids: CASSYRLAFQMYSTDTQYF. In DNA form, the CDR3 reads TGTGCCAGCAGCTACAGACTAGCGTTTCAGATGTATAGCACAGATACGCAGTATTTT.